These 7 T cell receptor beta chains were sequenced from one sample in a study of blood T cells in healthy people across ages. With a J-beta primer mix and a sample-barcoded 5' primer, a second PCR ran about 6 to 11 cycles. MiXCR, run by TCRdb on the 5' RACE reads, gives a single entry per CDR3 protein. The table has around 1,100,000 distinct CDR3 sequences, around two fifths seen once; the top ten hold around 13%. The sample consisted of blood. The source is a man in his late teens or twenties in good health.

The chain uses TRBV5-1 and TRBJ1-1; TRBD1 aligns across 10 bases. Germline CDR1 SGHRS, CDR2 YFSETQ. Germline trimming cut 4 bases from V and 2 bases from J; bases unmatched to any gene: 11. The CDR3 runs to 17 residues. The CDR3 sequence is CASSPRDRGEVNTEAFF. The DNA for the CDR3 is TGCGCCAGCAGCCCGCGGGACAGGGGCGAAGTTAACACTGAAGCTTTCTTT.

The chain uses TRBV20-1 and TRBJ1-2; maybe TRBD1 (5 bases). This CDR3 is built from 15 residues. V lost 6 bases and J 2 bases, leaving 19 bases between the germline ends. Germline V gene lookup returns CDR1 DFQATT and CDR2 SNEGSKA (reference sequence). CDR3 sequence (DNA): TGCAGTGCAATCGACTCAGGGATAGCCAACTATGGCTACACCTTC. Residues: CSAIDSGIANYGYTF.

The gene calls are TRBV15 and TRBJ1-1, with D unresolved. The CDR3 has 17 residues. Deletions cut 5 bases from V and 1 base from J, with 20 bases between. From germline, CDR1 is LNHNV and CDR2 YYDKDF (reference sequence). The DNA for the CDR3 is TGTGCCACCAGCCGCCGGGGTTTCGATTTCGAGAACACTGAAGCTTTCTTT. Translating gives CATSRRGFDFENTEAFF.

The chain carries TRBV15 and TRBJ1-4, with D possibly TRBD1 on 6 matching bases. The length of the CDR3 is 14 residues. The germline gives CDR1 LNHNV, CDR2 YYDKDF (reference sequence). V was cut by 3 bases and J by 11 bases, with 16 bases left in between. CDR3 residues: CATSRGEQGVKLFF. For the CDR3, the DNA is TGTGCCACCAGCAGGGGAGAACAGGGTGTGAAACTGTTTTTT.

J is TRBJ1-5 and V is TRBV4-3, with unresolved D. CDR3 length: 13 amino acids. The germline CDR1 and CDR2 sequences are LGHNA and YSLEER. The V end lost 4 bases, the J end lost 4 bases, and 8 bases lay between the germline ends. CDR3 coding DNA: TGCGCCAGCAGCCCTTCAGTGAATCAGCCCCAGCATTTT. Residues: CASSPSVNQPQHF.

The CDR3, as DNA: TGTGCCAGCAGCGGCTTGGGAGGTACGCAGTATTTT. Translating gives CASSGLGGTQYF. The chain joins TRBV9 to TRBJ2-3; the D gene is possibly TRBD2 (6 bases). In germline, CDR1 is SGDLS, CDR2 YYNGEE. Trimming pared 3 bases from V and 8 bases from J, leaving 10 bases between. This CDR3 has 12 amino acids.

There are a few counts of this clonotype. This sequence joins TRBV9 and TRBJ2-5; 9 positions agree with TRBD2. The junction had 9 bases not matched to a gene; V was cut back by 1 base and J by 5 bases. The CDR3 spans 16 residues. Germline V gene data show CDR1 as SGDLS and CDR2 as YYNGEE. The CDR3 DNA is TGTGCCAGCAGCGTAACATCTAGCGGGGAAGGGGAGACCCAGTACTTC. It is translated as CASSVTSSGEGETQYF.